What follows are 5 T cell receptor beta chains derived from one specimen sequenced in a study of spatial heterogeneity in lung cancer. TCRdb used MiXCR to reprocess the 5' RACE reads, holding one entry per CDR3 protein. The sample consists of about 48,000 distinct CDR3 sequences, over 4.5% of them appearing once. This sample's time point: sample taken at primary tumor resection. Sample: PBMCs, taken at surgery. Receptors originate from a male donor with early-stage non-small cell lung cancer.

This clonotype was detected many times. The rearrangement uses TRBV12-3 or TRBV12-4 and TRBJ2-5, with TRBD2 matching 7 bases. The CDR3 sequence is 14 residues long. V was clipped by 7 bases and J by 5 bases; unmatched bases: 10. This CDR3 reads CASTRGRAVETQYF. CDR3 DNA: TGTGCCAGCACCCGGGGGAGGGCCGTGGAGACCCAGTACTTC.

This clonotype showed up just once. This chain connects TRBV20-1 to TRBJ2-1; D possibly corresponds to TRBD2 (6 bases). The CDR3 is made up of 14 amino acids. The germline V gene has CDR1 DFQATT and CDR2 SNEGSKA (reference sequence). Trimming pared 6 bases from V and 8 bases from J, leaving 20 bases between. CDR3 sequence reads: CSALRVAPGDEQFF. DNA of the CDR3: TGCAGTGCCCTCCGAGTAGCCCCGGGGGATGAGCAGTTCTTC.

The chain carries TRBV4-1 and TRBJ2-2; TRBD2 matches 8 bases. CDR1 MGHRA and CDR2 YSYEKL come from the germline V gene. J was trimmed by 5 bases and V by 0 bases; bases with no gene match: 5. The CDR3 is 16 residues long. This CDR3 is CASSQDTGGRTGELFF. DNA for the CDR3: TGCGCCAGCAGCCAAGATACGGGAGGGCGGACCGGGGAGCTGTTTTTT.

The CDR3 region has the DNA TGTGCCAGCAGTTTTTCGACAGGGGTGGAGACCCAGTACTTC. It specifies CASSFSTGVETQYF. This sequence joins TRBV12-3 or TRBV12-4 and TRBJ2-5; TRBD1 matches 8 bases. This CDR3 spans 14 amino acids. The V and J ends lost 3 bases and 5 bases, in that order; junction bases with no gene match: 5.

This clonotype showed up many times. This rearrangement joins TRBV4-1 to TRBJ2-7, with D maybe TRBD1 (6 bases). The germline CDR1 and CDR2 sequences are MGHRA and YSYEKL. Between the trimmed V and J ends, which lost 4 bases and 1 base, there was a span of 14 bases. This CDR3 is 15 amino acids long. CDR3 DNA sequence: TGCGCCAGCAGCCTGTCGACAGGCACTTCCTACGAGCAGTACTTC. Protein: CASSLSTGTSYEQYF.